A selection of T cell receptor beta chains follows, all from one sample in a study of blood T cell repertoires in COVID-19. Produced via immunoSEQ multiplex PCR; TCRdb's table is partial and in-frame only. The sample has tens of thousands of clones, 70% to 75% seen once. What was sequenced was peripheral blood. These receptors were collected from a woman in her 70s with acute or convalescent COVID-19. The CDR3 runs from the conserved cysteine through the conserved F or W.

len: 14; j_gene: TRBJ2-7; v_gene: TRBV6-5; CDR3aa: CASRVTGVGYEQYF
len: 16; j_gene: TRBJ2-3; v_gene: TRBV5-5; CDR3aa: CASSLGTSRSADTQYF
len: 16; j_gene: TRBJ2-7; v_gene: TRBV30; CDR3aa: CAWSSRVGGAVYEQYF
len: 14; j_gene: TRBJ1-4; v_gene: TRBV5-4; CDR3aa: CASRAGTGNEKLFF
len: 19; j_gene: TRBJ2-2; v_gene: TRBV4-1; CDR3aa: CASSQGAFRAGGLTGELFF
len: 15; j_gene: TRBJ1-3; v_gene: TRBV13; CDR3aa: CASSFLSDSGNTIYF
len: 14; j_gene: TRBJ1-4; v_gene: TRBV5-1; CDR3aa: CASSRDRSQEKLFF
len: 14; j_gene: TRBJ1-3; v_gene: TRBV12-5; CDR3aa: CASGLSLRGNTIYF
len: 16; j_gene: TRBJ1-2; v_gene: TRBV19; CDR3aa: CASSIALAGLSSGYTF
len: 13; j_gene: TRBJ2-1; v_gene: TRBV19; CDR3aa: CATGRTVYNEQFF
len: 17; j_gene: TRBJ2-2; v_gene: TRBV12-5; CDR3aa: CASGIGLAGLDTGELFF
len: 16; j_gene: TRBJ1-6; v_gene: TRBV19; CDR3aa: CASSIAGIRSNSPLHF
len: 15; j_gene: TRBJ2-3; v_gene: TRBV24-1; CDR3aa: CATSDLQQGTDTQYF
len: 10; j_gene: TRBJ2-1; v_gene: TRBV20-1; CDR3aa: CSPLRTPQFF
len: 17; j_gene: TRBJ2-2; v_gene: TRBV4-2; CDR3aa: CASSHPGNRANTGELFF
len: 19; j_gene: TRBJ1-4; v_gene: TRBV24-1; CDR3aa: CATSKEHNIPQGRSEKLFF
len: 13; j_gene: TRBJ1-2; v_gene: TRBV12-3/TRBV12-4; CDR3aa: CASSLGRGTGYTF
len: 14; j_gene: TRBJ1-5; v_gene: TRBV27; CDR3aa: CASSLRGTDQPQHF
len: 15; j_gene: TRBJ2-5; v_gene: TRBV2; CDR3aa: CASSEAGTRGETQYF
len: 16; j_gene: TRBJ1-1; v_gene: TRBV7-3; CDR3aa: CASSLDANRGMPEAFF
len: 14; j_gene: TRBJ1-1; v_gene: TRBV18; CDR3aa: CASSQGQGNTEAFF
len: 13; j_gene: TRBJ1-4; v_gene: TRBV5-1; CDR3aa: CASSRGENEKLFF